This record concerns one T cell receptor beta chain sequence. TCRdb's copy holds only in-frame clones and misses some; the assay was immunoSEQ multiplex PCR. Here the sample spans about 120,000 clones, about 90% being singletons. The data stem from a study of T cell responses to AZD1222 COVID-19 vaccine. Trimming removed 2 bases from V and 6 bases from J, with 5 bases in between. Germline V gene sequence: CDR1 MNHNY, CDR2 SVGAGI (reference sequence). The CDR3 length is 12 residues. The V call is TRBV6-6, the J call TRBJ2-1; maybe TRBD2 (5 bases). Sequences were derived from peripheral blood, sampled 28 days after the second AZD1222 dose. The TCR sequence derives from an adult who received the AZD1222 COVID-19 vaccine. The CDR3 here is CASSYAGNEQFF. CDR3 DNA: TGTGCCAGCAGTTACGCGGGCAATGAGCAGTTCTTC.